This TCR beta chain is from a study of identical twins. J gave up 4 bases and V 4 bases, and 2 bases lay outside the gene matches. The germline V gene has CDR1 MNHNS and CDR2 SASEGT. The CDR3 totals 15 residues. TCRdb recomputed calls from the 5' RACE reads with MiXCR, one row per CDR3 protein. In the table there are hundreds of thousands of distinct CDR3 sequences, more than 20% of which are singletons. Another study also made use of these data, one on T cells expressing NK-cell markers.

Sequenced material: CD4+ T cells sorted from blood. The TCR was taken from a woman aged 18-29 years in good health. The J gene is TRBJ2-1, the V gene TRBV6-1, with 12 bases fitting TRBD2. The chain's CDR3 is CASSGTSGKYNEQFF. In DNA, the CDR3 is TGTGCCAGCAGTGGGACTAGCGGGAAGTACAATGAGCAGTTCTTC.